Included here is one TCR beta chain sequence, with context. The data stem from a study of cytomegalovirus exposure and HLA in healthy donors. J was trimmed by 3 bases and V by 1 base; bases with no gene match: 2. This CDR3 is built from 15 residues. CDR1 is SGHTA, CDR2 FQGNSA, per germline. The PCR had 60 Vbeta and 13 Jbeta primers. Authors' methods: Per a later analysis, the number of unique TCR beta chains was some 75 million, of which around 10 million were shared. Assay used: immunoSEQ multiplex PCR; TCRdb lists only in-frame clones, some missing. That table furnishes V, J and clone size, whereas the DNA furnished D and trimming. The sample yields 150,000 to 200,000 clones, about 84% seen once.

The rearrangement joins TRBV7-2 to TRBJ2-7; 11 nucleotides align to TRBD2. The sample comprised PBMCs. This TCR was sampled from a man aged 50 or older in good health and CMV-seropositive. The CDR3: CASSLGLAGIYEQYF. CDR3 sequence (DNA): TGTGCCAGCAGCTTAGGACTAGCGGGGATCTACGAGCAGTACTTC.